The 30 T cell receptor beta chains in this list originate from one sample, sequenced in a study of blood T cell repertoires in COVID-19 (dated by TCRdb to 2019 to 2021). Library method: the immunoSEQ multiplex PCR assay. TCRdb obtained this table from immuneACCESS and retained in-frame rearrangements with V and J assigned. These tables miss some clones; where compared with another copy, unresolved V genes account for less than half of the shortfall, and the remainder is unexplained. Counted in this sample were about 110,000 clones; roughly 85% of them appeared once. Roughly 4.9% of the sample belongs to the ten largest clones. Material: peripheral blood. The receptors shown here come from a human donor in a cohort sampled during active COVID-19.

The V and J genes are TRBV5-1 and TRBJ1-1, with no clear D. This CDR3 region has 16 residues. V was clipped by 1 base and J by 1 base, with 14 bases between them. Germline V gene sequence: CDR1 SGHRS, CDR2 YFSETQ. The CDR3 DNA sequence: TGCGCCAGCAGCTTGAGACCTAATTCGGGGAACACTGAAGCTTTCTTT. Amino acid sequence: CASSLRPNSGNTEAFF.

This chain links TRBV7-3 with TRBJ2-5; 9 nucleotides align to TRBD2. The CDR3 spans 16 residues. The germline CDR1 and CDR2 sequences are SGHTA and FQGTGA. J was trimmed by 5 bases and V by 5 bases; bases with no gene match: 12. The CDR3, as DNA: TGTGCCAGCAGCCCCGACGGCGGGGGGGCCCTGGAGACCCAGTACTTC. Translated: CASSPDGGGALETQYF. Complete variable domain (other parts from reference TRBV7-3 and TRBJ2-5): GAGVSQTPSNKVTEKGKYVELRCDPISGHTALYWYRQSLGQGPEFLIYFQGTGAADDSGLPNDRFFAVRPEGSVSTLKIQRTERGDSAVYLCASSPDGGGALETQYFGPGTRLLVL.

There are many counts of this clone. The V gene is TRBV7-3, the J gene TRBJ2-6; no reliable D call. The CDR3 length is 15 residues. Germline V lookup: CDR1 SGHTA, CDR2 FQGTGA. V was pared by 5 bases and J by 0 bases, with 8 bases between. The CDR3 DNA follows: TGTGCCAGCAGCCCCAGTCACTCTGGGGCCAACGTCCTGACTTTC. As protein: CASSPSHSGANVLTF.

The chain uses TRBV15 and TRBJ1-1; D is unresolved. V was cut by 5 bases and J by 4 bases, with 14 bases left in between. The germline V gene has CDR1 LNHNV and CDR2 YYDKDF (reference sequence). There are 14 residues in the CDR3. The CDR3 region has the DNA TGTGCCACCAGCTCGGGGTATCAGGTCACTGAAGCTTTCTTT. It is translated as CATSSGYQVTEAFF.

This chain uses TRBV6-1 with TRBJ2-1; unclear D gene. CDR1 and CDR2 from the germline V gene are MNHNS and SASEGT. The germline V and J ends were trimmed by 0 bases and 9 bases, with 9 bases remaining between them. The CDR3 is made up of 13 amino acids. As DNA, the CDR3 is TGTGCCAGCAGTGAAGCGCTACCGTTTGAGCAGTTCTTC. Protein product: CASSEALPFEQFF.

The chain uses TRBV29-1 and TRBJ2-7, with 9 bases fitting TRBD1. In germline, CDR1 is SQVTM, CDR2 ANQGSEA. The J segment lost 3 bases and the V segment lost 2 bases, leaving 5 bases of the junction unmatched. This CDR3 spans 14 amino acids. The CDR3, as DNA: TGCAGCGTTGAAAGGACAGGGGAAGGCTACGAGCAGTACTTC. It translates to CSVERTGEGYEQYF.

V is TRBV24-1 and J is TRBJ2-3, with TRBD1 matching 9 bases. CDR1 KGHDR and CDR2 SFDVKD come from the germline V gene. J lost 1 base, V lost 6 bases, and 4 bases had no gene match. The CDR3 sequence is 15 residues long. CDR3 residues: CATSLGQGRTDTQYF. The CDR3 DNA sequence: TGTGCCACCAGTTTAGGACAGGGGCGCACAGATACGCAGTATTTT.

CDR3 coding DNA: TGTGCCATCAGAACGACTAGCGGAAACACAGATACGCAGTATTTT. Residues: CAIRTTSGNTDTQYF. V gene TRBV10-3 combines with J gene TRBJ2-3; 9 bases match TRBD2. CDR3 size: 15 residues. Germline V gives CDR1 ENHRY, CDR2 SYGVKD. Trimming took 6 bases from V and 2 from J; bases not matched to a gene: 6.

The chain employs TRBV7-6 and TRBJ2-2; the match to TRBD1 covers 9 bases. This CDR3 region has 16 residues. Germline CDR1 SGHVS, CDR2 FNYEAQ. Trimming took 5 bases from V and 7 from J; bases not matched to a gene: 11. The CDR3 sequence: CASSPLEQGAGGELFF. For the CDR3, the DNA is TGTGCCAGCAGCCCCCTCGAACAGGGGGCCGGCGGGGAGCTGTTTTTT.

The chain has TRBV4-2 and TRBJ2-1, with 7 bases lining up with TRBD2. This CDR3 is 18 amino acids long. Germline CDR1 and CDR2: LGHNA and YNFKEQ. V lost 0 bases and J lost 5; bases outside the gene matches: 13. CDR3 in DNA: TGTGCCAGCAGCCAAGATGGGGGGTCGGGACTAACAAACAATGAGCAGTTCTTC. It yields the protein CASSQDGGSGLTNNEQFF.

This chain joins TRBV5-5 and TRBJ2-7; 10 nucleotides align to TRBD1. The germline CDR1 and CDR2 sequences are SGHKS and YYEKEE (reference sequence). The CDR3 is 15 residues long. After removal of 2 bases from V and 6 bases from J, the junction contained 8 bases not matched to a gene. CDR3 in DNA: TGTGCCAGCAGCTTCTTTGGGACAGGGGCCTTCGAGCAGTACTTC. Its protein product is CASSFFGTGAFEQYF.

The gene calls are TRBV6-5 and TRBJ1-1, with D hard to call. The CDR3 extends over 13 amino acids. Trimming took off 7 bases at V and 5 bases at J, with 14 bases between the two ends. CDR1 is MNHEY and CDR2 is SVGAGI in the germline V gene. The DNA for the CDR3 is TGTGCCAGCACCTACAGTCTCAGGACTGAAGCTTTCTTT. This gives the protein CASTYSLRTEAFF.

This sequence joins TRBV7-9 and TRBJ1-1; 8 nucleotides agree with TRBD1. The J segment lost 0 bases and the V segment lost 5 bases, leaving 8 bases of the junction unmatched. The CDR3 spans 16 residues. CDR1 is SEHNR, CDR2 FQNEAQ, per germline (reference sequence). The DNA for the CDR3 is TGTGCCAGCAGCCACTCAGGGGGCACATTGAACACTGAAGCTTTCTTT. It is translated as CASSHSGGTLNTEAFF.

This chain connects TRBV6-5 to TRBJ1-1; a weak D match, TRBD1 (6 bases). The CDR3 sequence is 15 residues long. Trimming removed 0 bases from V and 4 bases from J, with 12 bases in between. Germline CDR1 MNHEY, CDR2 SVGAGI. The CDR3 sequence: CASSYSIKGGTEAFF. The CDR3 nucleotides read TGTGCCAGCAGTTACTCCATAAAAGGGGGCACTGAAGCTTTCTTT.

The genes are TRBV5-4 and TRBJ2-7, with TRBD2 as a possible D gene (7 bases). V lost 0 bases, J lost 3 bases, and 10 bases lay in between. Germline CDR1 SGHNT, CDR2 YYREEE (reference sequence). CDR3 length: 14 residues. CDR3 in DNA: TGTGCCAGCAGCTTGGGAGGGGGGGACTACGAGCAGTACTTC. Translation: CASSLGGGDYEQYF.

The J gene is TRBJ2-7, the V gene TRBV29-1; 7 bases are a match to TRBD2. The germline V gene encodes CDR1 SQVTM and CDR2 ANQGSEA. The CDR3 covers 13 residues. Trimming cost V 5 bases and J 0 bases; bases outside gene matches: 4. The CDR3 spells CSVLREPSYEQYF. Written as DNA, the CDR3 is TGCAGCGTTTTGCGGGAGCCCTCCTACGAGCAGTACTTC.

The chain recombines TRBV30 with TRBJ2-5; D is perhaps TRBD1 (5 bases). CDR1 and CDR2 from the germline V gene are GTSNPN and SVGIG (reference sequence). The length of the CDR3 is 12 residues. Trimming removed 4 bases from V and 5 bases from J, with 11 bases in between. The CDR3 DNA is TGTGCCTGGAAGGCCGCAGGGGAGACCCAGTACTTC. Encoded protein: CAWKAAGETQYF.

This sequence joins TRBV30 and TRBJ1-6, with TRBD1 identical over 7 bases. V lost 3 bases to trimming and J lost 9 bases; unmatched junction nucleotides: 8. This CDR3 region has 14 residues. The V gene's germline CDR1 is GTSNPN and CDR2 SVGIG (reference sequence). In DNA form, the CDR3 reads TGTGCCTGGAGGTTACAGGGGAAGGGTTCACCCCTCCACTTT. It codes for CAWRLQGKGSPLHF.

The chain joins TRBV5-1 to TRBJ1-2; 7 positions match TRBD1. The CDR3 spans 16 residues. The germline V gene has CDR1 SGHRS and CDR2 YFSETQ. The junction had 9 bases not matched to a gene; V was cut back by 4 bases and J by 0 bases. The CDR3 bases are TGCGCCAGCAGCCCCCGGGGGACAGCGTCTAACTATGGCTACACCTTC. It is translated as CASSPRGTASNYGYTF.

The chain combines TRBV5-1 with TRBJ2-5; tentatively, D is TRBD1 (6 bases). This CDR3 has 15 residues. The V gene's germline CDR1 is SGHRS and CDR2 YFSETQ. Trimming stripped 0 bases from V and 1 base from J, with 10 bases between. The CDR3 region is CASSLDGGPQETQYF. The CDR3 DNA is TGCGCCAGCAGCTTGGATGGGGGCCCCCAAGAGACCCAGTACTTC. Looking up the rest from reference TRBV5-1 and TRBJ2-5 gives the full variable domain: KAGVTQTPRYLIKTRGQQVTLSCSPISGHRSVSWYQQTPGQGLQFLFEYFSETQRNKGNFPGRFSGRQFSNSRSEMNVSTLELGDSALYLCASSLDGGPQETQYFGPGTRLLVL.

This clone showed up just a few times. V is TRBV13 and J is TRBJ2-7, with D possibly matching TRBD1 (5 bases). V lost 1 base and J 3 bases, leaving 16 bases between the germline ends. The germline CDR1 and CDR2 sequences are PRHDT and FYEKMQ (reference sequence). This CDR3 contains 16 residues. CDR3 in amino acids: CASSLEGARQSYEQYF. CDR3 DNA sequence: TGTGCCAGCAGCTTAGAAGGGGCACGACAAAGCTACGAGCAGTACTTC.

The chain carries TRBV10-3 and TRBJ2-2; TRBD2 is a possible D gene (5 bases). V lost 4 bases, J lost 3 bases, and 15 bases lay in between. This CDR3 comprises 16 residues. CDR1 and CDR2 from the germline V gene are ENHRY and SYGVKD. CDR3 in amino acids: CAISVGYGEHTGELFF. The CDR3 DNA reads as TGTGCCATCAGTGTGGGGTATGGGGAGCACACCGGGGAGCTGTTTTTT.

The chain has TRBV19 and TRBJ1-2; D gene unclear. Trimming left V 7 bases short and J 12 bases short, with 18 bases between. The CDR3 runs to 12 residues. Germline CDR1 LNHDA, CDR2 SQIVND (reference sequence). DNA for the CDR3: TGTGCCAGTATGAGGGCTGAGTTTGAGCACACCTTC. The encoded protein is CASMRAEFEHTF.

CDR3 nucleotides: TGTGCCAGCAGCTTACGACCTAGCGGGAATGAGGAGACCCAGTACTTC. Translating gives CASSLRPSGNEETQYF. The chain carries TRBV7-9 and TRBJ2-5, with TRBD2 matching over 9 bases. The CDR3 has 16 residues. CDR1 SEHNR and CDR2 FQNEAQ come from the germline V gene (reference sequence). After removal of 2 bases from V and 5 bases from J, the junction contained 9 bases not matched to a gene.

Remarks on this clone: A junction end diverges from the germline sequence, so it may reflect a read error. The chain combines TRBV12-3 or TRBV12-4 with TRBJ1-3; a possible D gene is TRBD1 (5 bases). The CDR3 covers 12 residues. The CDR3 here is CASRGGGTTIYF. CDR3 sequence (DNA): TGTGCCAGCCGCGGGGGGGGAACCACCATATATTTT.

V gene TRBV28 combines with J gene TRBJ2-1; 7 bases agree with TRBD2. The trim removed 3 bases at V and 6 bases at J, leaving 5 bases unmatched. The CDR3 is made up of 14 amino acids. Germline loops: CDR1 MDHEN, CDR2 SYDVKM. The CDR3 nucleotides read TGTGCCAGCAGTTTGGGCGGGGGTGGCAATGAGCAGTTCTTC. Translation: CASSLGGGGNEQFF.

The V gene is TRBV3-1 (or the pseudogene TRBV3-2), the J gene TRBJ1-1; D ambiguous. CDR1 is LGHDT, CDR2 YNNKEL, per germline (reference sequence). The CDR3 is 13 amino acids. V gave up 5 bases and J gave up 5 bases, with 12 bases separating them. CDR3 in amino acids: CASSTERGTEAFF. CDR3 nucleotide sequence: TGTGCCAGCAGCACAGAAAGAGGGACTGAAGCTTTCTTT.

The chain employs TRBV9 and TRBJ2-2; D unclear. The CDR3 spans 17 residues. V was shortened by 4 bases and J by 0 bases, with 16 bases between the two germline ends. Germline-derived CDR1 and CDR2 are SGDLS and YYNGEE. CDR3 sequence: CASSPTALPTNTGELFF. DNA of the CDR3: TGTGCCAGCAGCCCTACAGCTTTACCTACGAACACCGGGGAGCTGTTTTTT.

The gene calls are TRBV19 and TRBJ1-2, with TRBD1 matching over 10 bases. The CDR3 contains 14 residues. Germline CDR1 reads LNHDA; CDR2 reads SQIVND (reference sequence). J was trimmed by 2 bases and V by 4 bases; bases with no gene match: 1. The chain's CDR3 is CASSRDRGNYGYTF. CDR3 sequence (DNA): TGTGCCAGTAGTAGGGACAGGGGAAACTATGGCTACACCTTC. Together with reference TRBV19 and TRBJ1-2, the CDR3 gives the full variable domain: DGGITQSPKYLFRKEGQNVTLSCEQNLNHDAMYWYRQDPGQGLRLIYYSQIVNDFQKGDIAEGYSVSREKKESFPLTVTSAQKNPTAFYLCASSRDRGNYGYTFGSGTRLTVV.

The chain employs TRBV10-2 and TRBJ2-7; TRBD1 might be the D (6 bases). CDR1 WSHSY and CDR2 SAAADI come from the germline V gene. This CDR3 is 12 amino acids long. V was trimmed by 7 bases and J by 6 bases, leaving 13 bases between them. In nucleotides, the CDR3 is TGCGCCAGCACACAGGGCTTTACCGAGCAGTACTTC. Translation: CASTQGFTEQYF.